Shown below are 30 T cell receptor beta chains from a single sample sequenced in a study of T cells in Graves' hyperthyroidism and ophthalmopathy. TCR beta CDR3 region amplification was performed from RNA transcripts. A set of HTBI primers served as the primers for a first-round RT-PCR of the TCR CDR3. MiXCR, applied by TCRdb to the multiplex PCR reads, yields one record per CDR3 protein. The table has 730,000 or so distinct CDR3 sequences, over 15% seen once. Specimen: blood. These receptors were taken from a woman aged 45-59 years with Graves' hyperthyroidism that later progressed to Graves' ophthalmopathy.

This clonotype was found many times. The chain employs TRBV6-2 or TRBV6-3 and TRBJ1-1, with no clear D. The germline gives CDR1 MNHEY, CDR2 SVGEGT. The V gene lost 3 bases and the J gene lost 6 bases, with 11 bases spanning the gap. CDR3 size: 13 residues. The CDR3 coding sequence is TGTGCCAGCAGTTATACCGGACGGTCTGAAGCTTTCTTT. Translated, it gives CASSYTGRSEAFF.

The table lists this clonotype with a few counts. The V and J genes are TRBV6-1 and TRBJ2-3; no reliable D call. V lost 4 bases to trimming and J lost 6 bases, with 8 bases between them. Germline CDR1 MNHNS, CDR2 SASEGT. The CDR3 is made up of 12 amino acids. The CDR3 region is CASSGQMDTQYF. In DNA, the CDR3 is TGTGCCAGCAGTGGCCAGATGGATACGCAGTATTTT.

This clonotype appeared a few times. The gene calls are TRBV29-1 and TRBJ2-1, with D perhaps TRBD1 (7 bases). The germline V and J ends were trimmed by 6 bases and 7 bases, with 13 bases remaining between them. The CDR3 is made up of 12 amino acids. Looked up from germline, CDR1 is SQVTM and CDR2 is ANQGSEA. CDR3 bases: TGCAGCGTCGACTCAGGGGGGAATGAGCAGTTCTTC. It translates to CSVDSGGNEQFF.

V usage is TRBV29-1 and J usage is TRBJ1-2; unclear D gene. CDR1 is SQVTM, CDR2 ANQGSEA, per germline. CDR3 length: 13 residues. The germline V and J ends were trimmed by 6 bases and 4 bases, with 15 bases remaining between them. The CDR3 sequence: CSVVPQPIYGYTF. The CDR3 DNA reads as TGCAGCGTGGTCCCACAGCCTATCTATGGCTACACCTTC.

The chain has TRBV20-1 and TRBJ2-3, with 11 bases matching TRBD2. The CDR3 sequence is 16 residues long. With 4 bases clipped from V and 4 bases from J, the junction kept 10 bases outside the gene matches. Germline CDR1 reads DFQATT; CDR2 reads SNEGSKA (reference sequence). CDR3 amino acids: CSATSNSGGAPDTQYF. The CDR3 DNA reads TGCAGTGCTACCTCAAATAGCGGGGGGGCCCCAGATACGCAGTATTTT.

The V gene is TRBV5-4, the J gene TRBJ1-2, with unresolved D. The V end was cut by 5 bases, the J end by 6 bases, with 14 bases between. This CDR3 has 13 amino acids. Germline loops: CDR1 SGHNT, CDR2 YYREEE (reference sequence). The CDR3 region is CASSSRQRDGYTF. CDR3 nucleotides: TGTGCCAGCAGTTCGAGGCAAAGGGATGGCTACACCTTC.

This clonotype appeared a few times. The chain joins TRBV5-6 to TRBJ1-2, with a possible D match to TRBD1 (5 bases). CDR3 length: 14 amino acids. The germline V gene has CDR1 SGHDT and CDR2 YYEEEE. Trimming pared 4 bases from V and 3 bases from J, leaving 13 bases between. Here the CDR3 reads CASSPWGGHYGYTF. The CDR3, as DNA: TGTGCCAGCAGCCCCTGGGGGGGTCACTATGGCTACACCTTC.

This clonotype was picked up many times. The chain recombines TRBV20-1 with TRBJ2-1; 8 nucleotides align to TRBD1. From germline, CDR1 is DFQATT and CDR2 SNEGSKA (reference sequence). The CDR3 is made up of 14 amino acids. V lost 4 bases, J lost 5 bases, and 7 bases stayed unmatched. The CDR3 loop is CSANDRGLHNEQFF. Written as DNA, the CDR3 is TGCAGTGCTAACGACAGGGGACTCCACAATGAGCAGTTCTTC.

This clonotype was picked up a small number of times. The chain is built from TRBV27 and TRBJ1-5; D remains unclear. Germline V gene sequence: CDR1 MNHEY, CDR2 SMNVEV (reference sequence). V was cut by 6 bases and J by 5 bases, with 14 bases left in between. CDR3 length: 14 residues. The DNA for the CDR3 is TGTGCCAGCAGCCGACGGTACCTCGATCAGCCCCAGCATTTT. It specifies CASSRRYLDQPQHF.

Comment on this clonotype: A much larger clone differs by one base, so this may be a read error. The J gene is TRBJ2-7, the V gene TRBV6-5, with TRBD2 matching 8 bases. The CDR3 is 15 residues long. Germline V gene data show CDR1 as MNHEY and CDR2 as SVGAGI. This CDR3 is CASGYLSGRGIEQYF. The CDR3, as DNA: TGTGCCAGCGGTTACTTGTCCGGGAGGGGGATCGAGCAGTACTTC.

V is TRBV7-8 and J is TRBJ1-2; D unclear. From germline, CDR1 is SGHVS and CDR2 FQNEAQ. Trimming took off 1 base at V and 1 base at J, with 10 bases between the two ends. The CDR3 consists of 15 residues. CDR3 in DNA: TGTGCCAGCAGCTTAGTGCCCGGTTATAACTATGGCTACACCTTC. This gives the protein CASSLVPGYNYGYTF.

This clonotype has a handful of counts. The CDR3 is CSARDGTATNEKLFF. The DNA for the CDR3 is TGCAGTGCTAGAGACGGTACTGCAACTAATGAAAAACTGTTTTTT. The chain couples TRBV20-1 to TRBJ1-4; D gene unclear. Germline V lookup: CDR1 DFQATT, CDR2 SNEGSKA (reference sequence). V lost 0 bases and J lost 0, with 8 bases in between. The CDR3 length is 15 residues.

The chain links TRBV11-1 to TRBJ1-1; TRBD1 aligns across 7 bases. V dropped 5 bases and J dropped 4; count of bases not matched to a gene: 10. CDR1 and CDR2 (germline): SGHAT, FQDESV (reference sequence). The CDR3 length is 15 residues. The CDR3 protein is CASSEIGGTSTEAFF. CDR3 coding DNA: TGTGCCAGCAGCGAGATAGGGGGCACTAGCACTGAAGCTTTCTTT.

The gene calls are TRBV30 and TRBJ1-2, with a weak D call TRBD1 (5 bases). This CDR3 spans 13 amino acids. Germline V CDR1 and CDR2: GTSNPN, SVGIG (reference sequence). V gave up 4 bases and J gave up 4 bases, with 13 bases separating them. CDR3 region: CAWNMGGGYGYTF. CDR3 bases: TGTGCCTGGAATATGGGTGGGGGCTATGGCTACACCTTC.

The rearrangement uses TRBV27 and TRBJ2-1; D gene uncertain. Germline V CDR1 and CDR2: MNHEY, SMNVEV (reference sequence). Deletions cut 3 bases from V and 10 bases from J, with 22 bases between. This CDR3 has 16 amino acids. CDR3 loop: CASSFGSSPLYGEQFF. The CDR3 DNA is TGTGCCAGCAGTTTTGGTTCCAGTCCCCTCTACGGGGAGCAGTTCTTC.

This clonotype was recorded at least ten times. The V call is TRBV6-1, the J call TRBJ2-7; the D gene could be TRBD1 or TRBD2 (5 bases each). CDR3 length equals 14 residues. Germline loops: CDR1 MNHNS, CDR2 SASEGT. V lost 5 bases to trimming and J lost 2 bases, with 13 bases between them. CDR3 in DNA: TGTGCCAGCAGTAGCCGGGACGGAACCTACGAGCAGTACTTC. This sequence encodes CASSSRDGTYEQYF.

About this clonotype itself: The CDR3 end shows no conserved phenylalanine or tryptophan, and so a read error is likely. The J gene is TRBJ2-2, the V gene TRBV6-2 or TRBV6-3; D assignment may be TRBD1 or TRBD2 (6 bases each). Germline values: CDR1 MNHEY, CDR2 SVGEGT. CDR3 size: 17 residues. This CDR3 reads CATSYPPGAGYTGELFS. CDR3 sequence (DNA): TGTGCCACCAGTTACCCCCCGGGGGCGGGGTACACCGGGGAGCTGTTTTCT.

CDR3 amino acids: CASSDRRQETQYF. As DNA, the CDR3 is TGTGCCAGCAGCGACCGACGTCAAGAGACCCAGTACTTC. The chain is built from TRBV7-8 and TRBJ2-5; D call uncertain. This CDR3 spans 13 amino acids. The germline V gene has CDR1 SGHVS and CDR2 FQNEAQ. Deletions cut 5 bases from V and 2 bases from J, with 9 bases between.

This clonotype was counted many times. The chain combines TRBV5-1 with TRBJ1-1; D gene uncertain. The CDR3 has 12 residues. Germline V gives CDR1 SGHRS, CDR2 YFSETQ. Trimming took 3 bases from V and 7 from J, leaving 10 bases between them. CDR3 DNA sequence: TGCGCCAGCAGCTGGGCCATCGGTGAAGCTTTCTTT. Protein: CASSWAIGEAFF.

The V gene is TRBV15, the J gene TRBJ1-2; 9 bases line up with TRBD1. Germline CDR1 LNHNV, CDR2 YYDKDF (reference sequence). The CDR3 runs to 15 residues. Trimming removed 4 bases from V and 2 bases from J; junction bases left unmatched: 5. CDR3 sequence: CATSTRTGANYGYTF. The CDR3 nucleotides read TGTGCCACCAGCACCCGGACAGGGGCAAACTATGGCTACACCTTC.

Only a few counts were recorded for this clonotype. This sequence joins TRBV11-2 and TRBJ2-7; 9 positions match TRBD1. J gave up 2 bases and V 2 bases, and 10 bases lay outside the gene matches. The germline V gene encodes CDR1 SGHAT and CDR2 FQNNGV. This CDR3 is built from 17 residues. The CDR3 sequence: CASSLSFRDRVPYEQYF. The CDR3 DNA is TGTGCCAGCAGCTTAAGTTTCCGGGACAGGGTACCCTACGAGCAGTACTTC.

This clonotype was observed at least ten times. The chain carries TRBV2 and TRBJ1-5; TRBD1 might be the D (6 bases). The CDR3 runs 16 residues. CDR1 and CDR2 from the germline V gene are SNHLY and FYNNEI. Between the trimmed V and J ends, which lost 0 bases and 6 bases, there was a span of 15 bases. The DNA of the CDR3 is TGTGCCAGCAGTGAAGCGAAGGAGGGGGGAACTCAGCCCCAGCATTTT. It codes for CASSEAKEGGTQPQHF.

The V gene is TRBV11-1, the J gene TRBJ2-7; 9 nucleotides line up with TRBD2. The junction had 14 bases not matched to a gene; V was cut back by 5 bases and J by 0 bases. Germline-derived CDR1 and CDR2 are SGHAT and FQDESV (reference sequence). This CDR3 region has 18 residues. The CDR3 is CASSQGPSGAGRSYEQYF. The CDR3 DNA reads TGTGCCAGCAGCCAGGGACCTAGCGGGGCGGGACGCTCCTACGAGCAGTACTTC.

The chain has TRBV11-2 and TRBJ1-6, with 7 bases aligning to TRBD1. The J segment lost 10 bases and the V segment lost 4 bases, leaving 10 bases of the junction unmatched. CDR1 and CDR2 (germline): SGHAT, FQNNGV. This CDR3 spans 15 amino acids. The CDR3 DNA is TGTGCCAGCAGCTCATCGGACAGGCCTGGGTCACCCCTCCACTTT. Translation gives CASSSSDRPGSPLHF.

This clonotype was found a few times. The DNA for the CDR3 is TGTGCCAGCAGTTTTAGGGGGGTCTCTGAAGCTTTCTTT. Encoded protein: CASSFRGVSEAFF. The chain joins TRBV12-3 or TRBV12-4 to TRBJ1-1; weak D call: TRBD1 (6 bases). This CDR3 comprises 13 residues. Trimming cost V 3 bases and J 6 bases, with 11 bases left between them.

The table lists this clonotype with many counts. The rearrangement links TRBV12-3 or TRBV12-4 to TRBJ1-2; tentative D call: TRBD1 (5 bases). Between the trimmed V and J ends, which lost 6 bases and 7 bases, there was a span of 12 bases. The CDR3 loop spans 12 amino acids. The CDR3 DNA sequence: TGTGCCAGCAGCCTCTGGGGCGGTGGCTACACCTTC. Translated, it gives CASSLWGGGYTF.

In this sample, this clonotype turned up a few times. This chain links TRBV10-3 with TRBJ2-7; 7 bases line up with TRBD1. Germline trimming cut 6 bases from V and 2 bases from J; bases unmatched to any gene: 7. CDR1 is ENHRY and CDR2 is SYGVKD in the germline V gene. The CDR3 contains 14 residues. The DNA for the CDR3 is TGTGCCATCAGGGTCCGGGACAGACCCTACGAGCAGTACTTC. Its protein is CAIRVRDRPYEQYF.

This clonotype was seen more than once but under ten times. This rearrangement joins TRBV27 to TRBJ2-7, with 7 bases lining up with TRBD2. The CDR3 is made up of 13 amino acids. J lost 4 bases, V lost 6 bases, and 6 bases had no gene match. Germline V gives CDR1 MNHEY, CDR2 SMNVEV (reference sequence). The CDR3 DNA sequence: TGTGCCAGCAGCAGGACTAGTTGGTACGAGCAGTACTTC. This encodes CASSRTSWYEQYF.

The CDR3, as DNA: TGCGCCAGCAGCTTGGCCGACAACCGTATAGGGGAGCTGTTTTTT. It yields the protein CASSLADNRIGELFF. The gene calls are TRBV5-1 and TRBJ2-2; D gene unclear. Trimming cost V 0 bases and J 8 bases, with 14 bases left between them. This CDR3 is 15 amino acids long. Germline V CDR1 and CDR2: SGHRS, YFSETQ.

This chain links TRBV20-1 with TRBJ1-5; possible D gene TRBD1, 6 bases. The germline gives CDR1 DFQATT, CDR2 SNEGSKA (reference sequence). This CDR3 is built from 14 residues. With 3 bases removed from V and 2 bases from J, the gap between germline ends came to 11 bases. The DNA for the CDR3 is TGCAGTGCTAGCTGGGGGGGGCGCAATCAGCCCCAGCATTTT. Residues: CSASWGGRNQPQHF.